Below are 19 T cell receptor beta chains sequenced from a single sample in a study of identical twins. MiXCR, run by TCRdb on the 5' RACE reads, gives a single entry per CDR3 protein. The sample yields about 240,000 distinct CDR3 sequences, over 9.5% seen once. The data also belong to a second study, concerning yellow fever vaccine responses in identical twins.

The sample consisted of memory (CD45RO+) T cells sorted from blood. These receptors all come from a woman in her late teens or twenties in good health.

This clonotype was picked up many times. The J gene is TRBJ2-3, the V gene TRBV10-3, with 8 bases lining up with TRBD2. The CDR3 runs 15 residues. Germline V gene data show CDR1 as ENHRY and CDR2 as SYGVKD. Trimming took 2 bases from V and 1 from J; bases not matched to a gene: 2. The CDR3 DNA sequence: TGTGCCATCAGTGAGCAGACTAGCGGCACAGATACGCAGTATTTT. This sequence encodes CAISEQTSGTDTQYF.

This clonotype was found a few times. The J gene is TRBJ2-1, the V gene TRBV12-5; TRBD2 matches at 11 bases. This CDR3 has 16 residues. V lost 4 bases, J lost 6 bases, and 8 bases stayed unmatched. CDR1 and CDR2 from the germline V gene are LGHNT and FRNRAP. The CDR3 protein is CASGSSSGLAANEQFF. CDR3 nucleotide sequence: TGTGCTAGTGGTTCCAGCTCGGGACTAGCGGCCAATGAGCAGTTCTTC.

The chain couples TRBV6-1 to TRBJ2-2; 10 bases are a match to TRBD2. The CDR3 consists of 16 residues. The germline V gene has CDR1 MNHNS and CDR2 SASEGT. The V and J ends lost 6 bases and 4 bases, in that order; junction bases with no gene match: 8. The CDR3 is CASSTGTSVLTGELFF. The DNA for the CDR3 is TGTGCCAGCAGCACCGGGACTAGCGTCCTCACCGGGGAGCTGTTTTTT.

This clonotype showed up many times. The CDR3 is CSARVSIGLYGYTF. The CDR3 DNA reads as TGCAGTGCTAGAGTCTCTATCGGGTTGTATGGCTACACCTTC. The V call is TRBV20-1, the J call TRBJ1-2; D not resolved. This CDR3 comprises 14 residues. The V gene lost 1 base and the J gene lost 5 bases, with 14 bases spanning the gap. The germline V gene encodes CDR1 DFQATT and CDR2 SNEGSKA (reference sequence).

This clonotype showed up many times. The gene calls are TRBV7-2 and TRBJ1-6; D ambiguous. V lost 1 base to trimming and J lost 14 bases, with 12 bases between them. The germline V gene encodes CDR1 SGHTA and CDR2 FQGNSA. CDR3 length equals 13 residues. The CDR3 DNA is TGTGCCAGCAGCTTAGGCGACACCAAAACCCTCCACTTT. Translation gives CASSLGDTKTLHF.

J is TRBJ2-1 and V is TRBV12-3 or TRBV12-4, with D perhaps given as TRBD1 or TRBD2 (6 bases each). The CDR3 contains 16 residues. The ends were cut back, 6 bases at V and 6 bases at J, with 21 bases in the middle. CDR3 amino acids: CASSNLGGGQGNEQFF. The CDR3 DNA sequence: TGTGCCAGCAGCAATCTAGGAGGGGGGCAGGGCAATGAGCAGTTCTTC.

This clonotype showed up just a few times. The chain is built from TRBV12-3 or TRBV12-4 and TRBJ2-6; D remains ambiguous. V was trimmed by 2 bases and J by 0 bases, leaving 14 bases between them. The CDR3 covers 18 residues. The CDR3 sequence is CASSLRGRSNSGANVLTF. The CDR3 nucleotides are TGTGCCAGCAGTTTAAGAGGCAGGTCCAACTCTGGGGCCAACGTCCTGACTTTC.

This clonotype has a handful of counts. This sequence joins TRBV7-2 and TRBJ2-1, with TRBD2 matching over 8 bases. V trimming: 2 bases; J trimming: 3 bases; junction bases outside the gene matches: 3. Germline V gene sequence: CDR1 SGHTA, CDR2 FQGNSA. CDR3 length: 15 residues. The CDR3 nucleotides are TGTGCCAGCAGCTTATACGGGGGGGACTACAATGAGCAGTTCTTC. Translating gives CASSLYGGDYNEQFF.

This clonotype showed up many times. V usage is TRBV9 and J usage is TRBJ2-1; TRBD1 might be the D (6 bases). CDR3 length equals 14 residues. The V and J ends lost 7 bases and 5 bases respectively, with 16 bases between them. From germline, CDR1 is SGDLS and CDR2 YYNGEE. The CDR3 DNA reads as TGTGCCAGCGCCCCCCGGACAGCGGACAATGAGCAGTTCTTC. This translates into CASAPRTADNEQFF.

This clonotype was detected many times. The chain couples TRBV3-1 to TRBJ1-1; no firm D call. Germline V gene lookup returns CDR1 LGHDT and CDR2 YNNKEL (reference sequence). The CDR3 consists of 14 residues. The ends were cut back, 1 base at V and 11 bases at J, with 17 bases in the middle. DNA for the CDR3: TGTGCCAGCAGCCAAGGCCGGGGAAACCGGAGGGCTTTCTTT. This encodes CASSQGRGNRRAFF.

The chain couples TRBV7-2 to TRBJ2-7; 8 positions agree with TRBD2. The CDR3 is 16 residues long. J lost 2 bases, V lost 3 bases, and 9 bases had no gene match. Per the germline V gene, CDR1 is SGHTA and CDR2 is FQGNSA. The CDR3 region is CASSFRPGGGTYEQYF. In DNA form, the CDR3 reads TGTGCCAGCAGCTTCCGGCCGGGGGGGGGAACCTACGAGCAGTACTTC.

This clonotype showed up just a few times. The V and J genes are TRBV10-3 and TRBJ2-2, with 7 bases matching TRBD2. With 10 bases clipped from V and 7 bases from J, the junction kept 15 bases outside the gene matches. The length of the CDR3 is 15 residues. Germline V gene sequence: CDR1 ENHRY, CDR2 SYGVKD. CDR3 nucleotides: TGTGCCACCCCTTCGACTAGCAATGAGGGCGGGGAGCTGTTTTTT. This codes for CATPSTSNEGGELFF.

V gene TRBV5-1 combines with J gene TRBJ2-2; a weak D match, TRBD1 (6 bases). This CDR3 has 17 amino acids. The germline V and J ends were trimmed by 7 bases and 2 bases, with 21 bases remaining between them. Germline V gene lookup returns CDR1 SGHRS and CDR2 YFSETQ. CDR3 in amino acids: CASGKGSRDINTGELFF. DNA of the CDR3: TGCGCCAGCGGAAAAGGCTCCCGGGACATAAACACCGGGGAGCTGTTTTTT.

This clonotype has at least ten counts. The V and J genes are TRBV6-5 and TRBJ2-5; TRBD2 matches 10 bases. V trimming: 4 bases; J trimming: 6 bases; junction bases outside the gene matches: 8. This CDR3 is 15 amino acids long. Germline CDR1 and CDR2: MNHEY and SVGAGI. CDR3 DNA: TGTGCCAGCAGTTCTCCTAGCGGGGGCCGGAAGACCCAGTACTTC. Its protein is CASSSPSGGRKTQYF.

In its sample, this clonotype was seen many times. The genes are TRBV28 and TRBJ1-2, with D uncertain. There are 13 residues in the CDR3. Germline loops: CDR1 MDHEN, CDR2 SYDVKM. The V and J ends lost 1 base and 0 bases respectively, with 3 bases between them. This CDR3 is CASSLLTNYGYTF. CDR3 in DNA: TGTGCCAGCAGTTTATTAACTAACTATGGCTACACCTTC.

In its sample, this clonotype was seen many times. The J gene is TRBJ2-5, the V gene TRBV28; TRBD2 matches 10 bases. CDR1 is MDHEN, CDR2 SYDVKM, per germline. The length of the CDR3 is 14 residues. Trimming removed 5 bases from V and 5 bases from J; junction bases left unmatched: 5. CDR3 amino acids: CASSPGLARETQYF. CDR3 DNA: TGTGCCAGCAGTCCGGGACTAGCGAGGGAGACCCAGTACTTC.

The rearrangement joins TRBV7-2 to TRBJ2-4; possible D gene TRBD1, 5 bases. The CDR3 covers 15 residues. V lost 1 base to trimming and J lost 8 bases, with 15 bases between them. The germline CDR1 and CDR2 sequences are SGHTA and FQGNSA. The CDR3 coding sequence is TGTGCCAGCAGCTTAGAGGGGTCTGGCTCGCACATTCAGTACTTC. Translated: CASSLEGSGSHIQYF. Filled out from reference TRBV7-2 and TRBJ2-4, the complete variable domain reads GAGVSQSPSNKVTEKGKDVELRCDPISGHTALYWYRQSLGQGLEFLIYFQGNSAPDKSGLPSDRFSAERTGGSVSTLTIQRTQQEDSAVYLCASSLEGSGSHIQYFGAGTRLSVL.

A few counts support this clonotype. The chain joins TRBV9 to TRBJ2-2; D is perhaps TRBD2 (6 bases). V was trimmed by 2 bases and J by 2 bases, leaving 10 bases between them. Germline V gene lookup returns CDR1 SGDLS and CDR2 YYNGEE. The CDR3 is 15 amino acids. The CDR3 bases are TGTGCCAGCAGCGTGAGGACTATCAACACCGGGGAGCTGTTTTTT. The encoded protein is CASSVRTINTGELFF.

This chain uses TRBV15 with TRBJ2-1; weak D call: TRBD1 (5 bases). The germline V gene encodes CDR1 LNHNV and CDR2 YYDKDF (reference sequence). Trimming removed 4 bases at V and 5 bases at J, with 12 bases between. The CDR3 runs 14 residues. The CDR3 region is CATSTGFPNNEQFF. CDR3 sequence (DNA): TGTGCCACCAGCACAGGGTTCCCTAACAATGAGCAGTTCTTC.